The clone carrying this T cell receptor beta chain was counted only a few times. One entry per CDR3 protein, called by TCRdb with MiXCR from the 5' RACE reads. Of tens of thousands of distinct CDR3 sequences in the sample, approximately 7% were seen once. CDR3 length: 13 amino acids. Germline V gene data show CDR1 as SQVTM and CDR2 as ANQGSEA. Trimming stripped 5 bases from V and 1 base from J, with 11 bases between. The time point denotes: sample taken at primary tumor resection. A total of approximately 77 untreated early-stage non-small cell lung cancer patients served as donors. Whole RNA from tumor, nontumor lung or frozen PBMC was sequenced unsorted. This sample was included in a study of spatial heterogeneity in lung cancer.

The receptor comes from a male donor with early-stage non-small cell lung cancer. The J gene is TRBJ1-1, the V gene TRBV29-1; perhaps TRBD1 as D (6 bases). This material consisted of PBMCs, taken at surgery. The CDR3 DNA is TGCAGCGTTCAAGGACAGCAGAACACTGAAGCTTTCTTT. Translated, it gives CSVQGQQNTEAFF.